This T cell receptor (beta chain) stems from a study of vaccination effects on CD4 cells after COVID-19. The wider study: Post-vaccine specimens arrived a median 72 days past the second dose.

Germline CDR1 reads SGHAT; CDR2 reads FQDESV (reference sequence). The CDR3 is 13 amino acids. With 5 bases removed from V and 4 bases from J, the gap between germline ends came to 12 bases. To note about this clone: The antigen remains unidentified.

Using immunoSEQ multiplex PCR, the repertoire was profiled, and TCRdb retains in-frame clones only, with some absent. The sample records 50,000 to 65,000 clones, about 80% being singletons. Before sequencing, viral peptide pools were used by the ViraFEST assay to expand antigen-specific CD4+ T cells. The culture ran for about 10 days, and then CD4+ T cells were isolated. All study participants received two doses of BNT162b2 or mRNA-1273 vaccine. Culturing of a few million PBMC per well took place with 8.5 to 10 IU/ml IL-2 and about 9.3 ug/ml peptides. Study findings and constraints: Just 1 of 255 vaccine-induced clones in healthy recipients was cross-reactive. Late after vaccination, infection- and vaccine-induced clones showed marked clonal contraction.

The material sequenced was CD4+ T cells from PBMCs cultured with HCoV-229E spike peptides, taken after COVID-19 vaccination. The chain has TRBV11-1 and TRBJ2-7; the D gene is possibly TRBD1 (7 bases). The clonotype was recovered from a human donor who received a COVID-19 vaccine. The CDR3 protein is CASSPRGRYEQYV. CDR3 nucleotides: TGTGCCAGCAGCCCCAGGGGGAGGTACGAGCAGTACGTC.